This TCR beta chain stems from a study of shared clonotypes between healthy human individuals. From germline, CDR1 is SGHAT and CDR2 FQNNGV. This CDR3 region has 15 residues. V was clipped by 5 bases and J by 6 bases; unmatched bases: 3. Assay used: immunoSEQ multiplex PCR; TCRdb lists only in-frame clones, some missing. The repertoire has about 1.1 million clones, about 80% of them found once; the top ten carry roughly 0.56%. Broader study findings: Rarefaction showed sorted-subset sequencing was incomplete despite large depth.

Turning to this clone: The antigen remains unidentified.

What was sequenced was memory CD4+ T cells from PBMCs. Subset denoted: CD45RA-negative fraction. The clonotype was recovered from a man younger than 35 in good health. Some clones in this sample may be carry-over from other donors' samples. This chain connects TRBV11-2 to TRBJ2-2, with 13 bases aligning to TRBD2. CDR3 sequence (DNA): TGTGCCAGCAGCCCCGGACTAGCGGGGGCCGGGGAGCTGTTTTTT. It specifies CASSPGLAGAGELFF.